One sample yielded the 29 T cell receptor beta chains listed below, sequenced in a study of blood T cells in healthy people across ages. Through a sample-barcoded 5' primer and a J-beta primer mix, a second PCR was run for roughly 6 to 11 cycles. TCRdb called the 5' RACE reads again in MiXCR, with one record for every CDR3 protein. The sample lists more than 700,000 distinct CDR3 sequences, 53% occurring once. What was sequenced was blood. These receptors were taken from a man older than 75 in good health.

The count of this clonotype is one. This rearrangement joins TRBV20-1 to TRBJ2-7, with 10 bases identical to TRBD2. In germline, CDR1 is DFQATT, CDR2 SNEGSKA (reference sequence). V shed 2 bases and J 7 bases; nucleotides not matched to a gene: 5. The length of the CDR3 is 13 residues. The CDR3 DNA sequence: TGCAGTGCTAGATTGCTAGCGGGAGATGAGCAGTACTTC. Translating it yields CSARLLAGDEQYF.

This clonotype was counted ten times or more. This chain uses TRBV2 with TRBJ2-7, with TRBD1 as a possible D gene (6 bases). CDR1 is SNHLY and CDR2 is FYNNEI in the germline V gene. The CDR3 is made up of 12 amino acids. V lost 6 bases, J lost 1 base, and 7 bases lay in between. CDR3 residues: CASRDRSYEQYF. The CDR3, as DNA: TGTGCCAGCAGGGACAGATCCTACGAGCAGTACTTC.

The chain is built from TRBV7-2 and TRBJ2-7, with 8 bases lining up with TRBD2. The V gene's germline CDR1 is SGHTA and CDR2 FQGNSA. This CDR3 contains 16 residues. Trimming at V came to 5 bases and at J to 3 bases, leaving 12 bases not matched to a gene. DNA of the CDR3: TGTGCCAGCAGCCTATCGGGGCTAGCGGGCCTCTACGAGCAGTACTTC. Encoded protein: CASSLSGLAGLYEQYF.

The CDR3 nucleotides read TGCGCCAGCAGCCAAATCCTAGGACGCCTCTCCTACGAGCAGTACTTC. Protein: CASSQILGRLSYEQYF. This rearrangement joins TRBV4-1 to TRBJ2-7; unclear D gene. The CDR3 consists of 16 residues. Germline CDR1 MGHRA, CDR2 YSYEKL. Trimming stripped 2 bases from V and 0 bases from J, with 14 bases between.

The chain joins TRBV5-5 to TRBJ1-6, with TRBD1 matching over 7 bases. Germline V gene lookup returns CDR1 SGHKS and CDR2 YYEKEE (reference sequence). The CDR3 runs to 14 residues. The V gene end was trimmed by 0 bases and the J gene end by 7 bases; junction bases not matched to a gene: 1. CDR3 region: CASSLEQGNSPLHF. DNA for the CDR3: TGTGCCAGCAGCTTGGAACAGGGGAATTCACCCCTCCACTTT.

The rearrangement joins TRBV7-9 to TRBJ2-5; possible D gene TRBD1, 6 bases. The CDR3 has 15 residues. Germline-derived CDR1 and CDR2 are SEHNR and FQNEAQ (reference sequence). The V end lost 5 bases, the J end lost 4 bases, and 17 bases lay between the germline ends. CDR3 amino acids: CASSTPAGAGETQYF. CDR3 nucleotides: TGTGCCAGCAGCACACCCGCAGGGGCAGGAGAGACCCAGTACTTC.

The V and J genes are TRBV5-1 and TRBJ2-1; a weak D match, TRBD2 (6 bases). Trimming removed 4 bases at V and 7 bases at J, with 12 bases between. Germline V gives CDR1 SGHRS, CDR2 YFSETQ. The CDR3 consists of 13 residues. The CDR3 loop is CASSHGTQNEQFF. The CDR3 nucleotides read TGCGCCAGCAGCCACGGGACTCAAAATGAGCAGTTCTTC. Full variable domain (missing parts from reference TRBV5-1 and TRBJ2-1): KAGVTQTPRYLIKTRGQQVTLSCSPISGHRSVSWYQQTPGQGLQFLFEYFSETQRNKGNFPGRFSGRQFSNSRSEMNVSTLELGDSALYLCASSHGTQNEQFFGPGTRLTVL.

The chain combines TRBV14 with TRBJ2-1; TRBD2 matches 15 bases. Germline CDR1 and CDR2: SGHDN and FVKESK. The trim removed 4 bases at V and 6 bases at J, leaving 10 bases unmatched. The CDR3 is made up of 18 amino acids. CDR3 region: CASSRYFGLAGGANEQFF. The CDR3 nucleotides are TGTGCCAGCAGCCGCTACTTCGGACTAGCGGGAGGGGCCAATGAGCAGTTCTTC. Together with reference TRBV14 and TRBJ2-1, the CDR3 gives the full variable domain: EAGVTQFPSHSVIEKGQTVTLRCDPISGHDNLYWYRRVMGKEIKFLLHFVKESKQDESGMPNNRFLAERTGGTYSTLKVQPAELEDSGVYFCASSRYFGLAGGANEQFFGPGTRLTVL.

The chain links TRBV7-9 to TRBJ2-7; no reliable D call. From germline, CDR1 is SEHNR and CDR2 FQNEAQ (reference sequence). Trimming shortened V by 5 bases and J by 2 bases, and 10 bases separated the two germline ends. The CDR3 length is 13 residues. The CDR3 sequence: CASSPEDTYEQYF. As DNA, the CDR3 is TGTGCCAGCAGCCCAGAGGATACCTACGAGCAGTACTTC.

This clonotype was seen a few times. The chain has TRBV29-1 and TRBJ1-2, with D tentatively TRBD1 (5 bases). Trimming cost V 7 bases and J 6 bases, with 12 bases left between them. Germline CDR1 SQVTM, CDR2 ANQGSEA. CDR3 size: 11 residues. The CDR3 loop is CSAGGGDGYTF. For the CDR3, the DNA is TGCAGCGCTGGGGGGGGGGATGGCTACACCTTC. Combining the CDR3 with reference TRBV29-1 and TRBJ1-2 gives the whole variable domain SAVISQKPSRDICQRGTSLTIQCQVDSQVTMMFWYRQQPGQSLTLIATANQGSEATYESGFVIDKFPISRPNLTFSTLTVSNMSPEDSSIYLCSAGGGDGYTFGSGTRLTVV.

The genes are TRBV29-1 and TRBJ2-1; 9 bases are shared with TRBD1. Looked up from germline, CDR1 is SQVTM and CDR2 is ANQGSEA. Trimming cost V 3 bases and J 3 bases; bases outside gene matches: 6. The CDR3 is 15 residues long. CDR3 in amino acids: CSVDRGQGVYNEQFF. The CDR3 region has the DNA TGCAGCGTTGACCGGGGACAGGGTGTCTACAATGAGCAGTTCTTC.

The gene calls are TRBV5-1 and TRBJ2-7; D not resolved. V was pared by 2 bases and J by 9 bases, with 9 bases between. This CDR3 comprises 11 residues. Looked up from germline, CDR1 is SGHRS and CDR2 is YFSETQ. The CDR3, as DNA: TGCGCCAGCAGCTTAGGACCCGCGCAGTACTTC. Amino acids: CASSLGPAQYF.

The chain joins TRBV6-5 to TRBJ2-3, with D possibly being TRBD1 (6 bases). Per germline, CDR1 MNHEY and CDR2 SVGAGI. The ends were cut back, 5 bases at V and 14 bases at J, with 23 bases in the middle. The CDR3 totals 14 residues. CDR3 sequence reads: CASSMDRKHRYAYF. The DNA for the CDR3 is TGTGCCAGCAGTATGGACAGAAAGCACAGATACGCGTATTTT.

The rearrangement uses TRBV12-3 or TRBV12-4 and TRBJ2-3; 9 bases agree with TRBD1. Trimming cost V 4 bases and J 14 bases; bases outside gene matches: 7. This CDR3 spans 12 amino acids. The CDR3 bases are TGTGCCAGCAGTTGGGACAGGGAATACGCGTATTTT. It translates to CASSWDREYAYF.

The rearrangement links TRBV20-1 to TRBJ2-1, with 15 bases lining up with TRBD2. The CDR3 is 16 amino acids. Germline lookup yields CDR1 DFQATT and CDR2 SNEGSKA (reference sequence). V lost 6 bases to trimming and J lost 1 base; unmatched junction nucleotides: 4. CDR3 protein: CSAHGTSGRSYNEQFF. The CDR3 DNA is TGCAGTGCACATGGGACTAGCGGGAGGTCCTACAATGAGCAGTTCTTC.

A remark on this clonotype: The junction departs from the called germline gene at one end, perhaps through a read error. The rearrangement uses TRBV20-1 and TRBJ2-6; tentative D call: TRBD1 (5 bases). The CDR3 length is 14 residues. Germline V CDR1 and CDR2: DFQATT, SNEGSKA (reference sequence). The CDR3 protein is CSARVVSGADVLTF. CDR3 nucleotides: TGCAGTGCTAGAGTTGTCTCTGGGGCCGACGTCCTGACTTTC.

The rearrangement links TRBV20-1 to TRBJ2-3; the D is unclear. This CDR3 has 14 amino acids. The ends were cut back, 0 bases at V and 4 bases at J, with 11 bases in the middle. The germline V gene encodes CDR1 DFQATT and CDR2 SNEGSKA (reference sequence). DNA of the CDR3: TGCAGTGCTAGAGAATTTACGAATTCAGATACGCAGTATTTT. It codes for CSAREFTNSDTQYF.

The CDR3 protein is CASSVRDRENGYTF. CDR3 nucleotides: TGTGCCAGTAGTGTCCGGGACAGGGAGAATGGCTACACCTTC. This chain links TRBV19 with TRBJ1-2, with TRBD1 identical over 9 bases. Germline assignment: CDR1 LNHDA and CDR2 SQIVND (reference sequence). The CDR3 is made up of 14 amino acids. V lost 5 bases and J lost 6; bases outside the gene matches: 7.

This rearrangement joins TRBV27 to TRBJ2-1, with 7 bases lining up with TRBD2. Germline assignment: CDR1 MNHEY and CDR2 SMNVEV (reference sequence). The junction had 15 bases not matched to a gene; V was cut back by 4 bases and J by 6 bases. The CDR3 is made up of 17 amino acids. The DNA for the CDR3 is TGTGCCAGCAGTTACCGTAGGGCGGGAGAATCAGGCAATGAGCAGTTCTTC. Translated: CASSYRRAGESGNEQFF.

The chain has TRBV20-1 and TRBJ2-7; 9 nucleotides agree with TRBD2. The CDR3 runs to 15 residues. V trimming: 3 bases; J trimming: 4 bases; junction bases outside the gene matches: 10. Germline V gene data show CDR1 as DFQATT and CDR2 as SNEGSKA (reference sequence). CDR3 protein: CSARVAGVSGYEQYF. The DNA of the CDR3 is TGCAGTGCTAGGGTAGCGGGAGTGTCAGGGTACGAGCAGTACTTC.

The gene calls are TRBV12-3 or TRBV12-4 and TRBJ2-4, with TRBD1 identical over 12 bases. TRBJ2-7 matches the DNA end more closely, so the J call is doubtful. The CDR3 spans 14 residues. The CDR3 region is CASSWDRGRFEQYF. As DNA, the CDR3 is TGTGCCAGCAGTTGGGACAGGGGGCGGTTCGAGCAGTACTTC.

The CDR3 loop reads CASSGPGDGEDTQYF. The CDR3 DNA sequence: TGTGCCAGCAGCGGCCCCGGGGACGGGGAGGATACGCAGTATTTT. This sequence joins TRBV9 and TRBJ2-3; D may match TRBD1 or TRBD2 (5 bases each). The V end lost 3 bases, the J end lost 6 bases, and 17 bases lay between the germline ends. Germline CDR1 and CDR2: SGDLS and YYNGEE. The CDR3 runs to 15 residues.

J is TRBJ2-7 and V is TRBV7-9, with 7 nucleotides matching TRBD1. Germline-derived CDR1 and CDR2 are SEHNR and FQNEAQ (reference sequence). This CDR3 spans 18 amino acids. Trimming cost V 3 bases and J 2 bases; bases outside gene matches: 16. CDR3 loop: CASSLMGDSRVGAYEQYF. The CDR3 coding sequence is TGTGCCAGCAGCTTGATGGGGGACAGCCGAGTAGGGGCCTACGAGCAGTACTTC. The complete variable domain, with remaining parts taken from reference TRBV7-9 and TRBJ2-7, reads DTGVSQNPRHKITKRGQNVTFRCDPISEHNRLYWYRQTLGQGPEFLTYFQNEAQLEKSRLLSDRFSAERPKGSFSTLEIQRTEQGDSAMYLCASSLMGDSRVGAYEQYFGPGTRLTVT.

The chain joins TRBV29-1 to TRBJ2-7, with D perhaps matching TRBD1 or TRBD2 (5 bases each). The CDR3 covers 14 residues. Trimming cost V 6 bases and J 2 bases, with 17 bases left between them. Germline values: CDR1 SQVTM, CDR2 ANQGSEA. CDR3 bases: TGCAGCGTGCTCCCGAGGGGTCCTCCCTACGAGCAGTACTTC. Translation gives CSVLPRGPPYEQYF.

This clonotype has only a few counts. This sequence joins TRBV27 and TRBJ2-1, with 9 bases lining up with TRBD2. The CDR3 consists of 15 residues. V gave up 5 bases and J gave up 6 bases; unmatched junction bases: 8. The germline CDR1 and CDR2 sequences are MNHEY and SMNVEV (reference sequence). CDR3 bases: TGTGCCAGCAGTCCCCGACTAGCGGTCGCCAATGAGCAGTTCTTC. Its translation: CASSPRLAVANEQFF.

A few counts support this clonotype. The chain joins TRBV11-1 to TRBJ2-7; 13 bases align to TRBD2. Per the germline V gene, CDR1 is SGHAT and CDR2 is FQDESV (reference sequence). There are 21 residues in the CDR3. The J segment lost 6 bases and the V segment lost 5 bases, leaving 25 bases of the junction unmatched. The CDR3 DNA is TGTGCCAGCAGCACCCCCACAGGGGCCCTCAGGACTAGCGGGAGTCGAAGCGAGCAGTACTTC. Its translation is CASSTPTGALRTSGSRSEQYF. Drawing the rest from reference TRBV11-1 and TRBJ2-7, the complete variable domain is EAEVAQSPRYKITEKSQAVAFWCDPISGHATLYWYRQILGQGPELLVQFQDESVVDDSQLPKDRFSAERLKGVDSTLKIQPAELGDSAMYLCASSTPTGALRTSGSRSEQYFGPGTRLTVT.

This clonotype came up a few times. V and J are TRBV20-1 and TRBJ1-1, with D possibly matching TRBD1 (6 bases). The germline V and J ends were trimmed by 0 bases and 1 base, with 12 bases remaining between them. This CDR3 region has 15 residues. Germline assignment: CDR1 DFQATT and CDR2 SNEGSKA (reference sequence). CDR3: CSARDRRGTNTEAFF. The CDR3 nucleotides are TGCAGTGCTAGAGATCGGAGGGGGACGAACACTGAAGCTTTCTTT.

A note on this clonotype: A clone one base away is much larger, so this may be a read error. The chain combines TRBV20-1 with TRBJ1-1; D gene ambiguous. The CDR3 spans 16 residues. Germline CDR1 is DFQATT and CDR2 is SNEGSKA (reference sequence). CDR3 nucleotides: TGCAGTCCTAGAGATGGGGAAGGCCGCGCGCGTGAATGGGCTTTCTTT. As protein: CSPRDGEGRAREWAFF.

The rearrangement joins TRBV7-2 to TRBJ2-1, with 15 bases aligning to TRBD2. Judging by the DNA end, TRBJ2-7 fits better; the J call may be wrong. Germline values: CDR1 SGHTA, CDR2 FQGNSA. There are 17 residues in the CDR3. In DNA, the CDR3 is TGTGCCAGCAGCCCTGGGACTAGCGGGAGGCTCCACAATGAGCAGTACTTC. It translates to CASSPGTSGRLHNEQYF.